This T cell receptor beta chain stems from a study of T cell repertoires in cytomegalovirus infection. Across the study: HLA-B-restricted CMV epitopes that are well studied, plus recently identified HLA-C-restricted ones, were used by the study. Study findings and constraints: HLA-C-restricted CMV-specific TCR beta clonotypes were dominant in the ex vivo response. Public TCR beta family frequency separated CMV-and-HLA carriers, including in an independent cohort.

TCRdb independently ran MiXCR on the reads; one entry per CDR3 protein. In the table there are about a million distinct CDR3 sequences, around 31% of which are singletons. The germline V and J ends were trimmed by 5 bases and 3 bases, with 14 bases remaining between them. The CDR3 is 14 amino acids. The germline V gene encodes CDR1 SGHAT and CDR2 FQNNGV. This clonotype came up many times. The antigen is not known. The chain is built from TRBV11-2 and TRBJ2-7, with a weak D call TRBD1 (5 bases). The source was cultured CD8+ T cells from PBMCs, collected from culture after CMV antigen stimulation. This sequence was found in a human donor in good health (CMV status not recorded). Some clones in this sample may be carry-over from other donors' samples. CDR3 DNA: TGTGCCAGCAGCCAATACCCAGACAGCTACGAGCAGTACTTC. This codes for CASSQYPDSYEQYF.